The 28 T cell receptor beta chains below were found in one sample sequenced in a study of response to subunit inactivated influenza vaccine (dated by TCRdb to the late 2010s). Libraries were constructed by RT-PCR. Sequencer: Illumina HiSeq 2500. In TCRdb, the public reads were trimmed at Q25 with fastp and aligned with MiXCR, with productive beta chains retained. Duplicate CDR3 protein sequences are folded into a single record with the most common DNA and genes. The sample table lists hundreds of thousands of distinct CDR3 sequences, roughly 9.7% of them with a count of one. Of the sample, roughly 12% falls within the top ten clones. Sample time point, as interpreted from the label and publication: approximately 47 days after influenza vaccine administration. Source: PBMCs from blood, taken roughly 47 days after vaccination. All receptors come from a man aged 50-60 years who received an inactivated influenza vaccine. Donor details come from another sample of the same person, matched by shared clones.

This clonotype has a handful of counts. The CDR3 bases are TGCAGCGTTGAAGGTCATAGCGGGACGGGTACAGATACGCAGTATTTT. This encodes CSVEGHSGTGTDTQYF. V and J are TRBV29-1 and TRBJ2-3, with 8 bases lining up with TRBD2. CDR1 and CDR2 (germline): SQVTM, ANQGSEA. This CDR3 is built from 16 residues. V gave up 1 base and J gave up 3 bases; unmatched junction bases: 9.

Here the CDR3 DNA reads TGCGCCAGCAGCCCGGGACTGTCTGGAAACACCATATATTTT. Encoded protein: CASSPGLSGNTIYF. J is TRBJ1-3 and V is TRBV5-1; a possible D gene is TRBD1 (5 bases). V lost 4 bases and J lost 1, with 9 bases in between. The CDR3 runs 14 residues. Per germline, CDR1 SGHRS and CDR2 YFSETQ.

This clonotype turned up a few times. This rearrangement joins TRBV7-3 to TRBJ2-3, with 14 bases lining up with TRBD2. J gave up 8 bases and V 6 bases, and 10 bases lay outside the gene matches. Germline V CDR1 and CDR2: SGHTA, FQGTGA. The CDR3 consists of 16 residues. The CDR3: CASSPGTSGRIGTQYF. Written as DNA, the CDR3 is TGTGCCAGCAGTCCCGGGACTAGCGGGAGAATTGGTACGCAGTATTTT.

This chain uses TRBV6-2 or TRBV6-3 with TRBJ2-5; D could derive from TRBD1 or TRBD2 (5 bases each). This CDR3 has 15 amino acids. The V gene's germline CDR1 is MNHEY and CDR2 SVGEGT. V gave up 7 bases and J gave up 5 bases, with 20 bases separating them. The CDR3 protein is CASIDAGRVEETQYF. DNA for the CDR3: TGTGCCAGCATCGACGCGGGCAGGGTCGAGGAGACCCAGTACTTC.

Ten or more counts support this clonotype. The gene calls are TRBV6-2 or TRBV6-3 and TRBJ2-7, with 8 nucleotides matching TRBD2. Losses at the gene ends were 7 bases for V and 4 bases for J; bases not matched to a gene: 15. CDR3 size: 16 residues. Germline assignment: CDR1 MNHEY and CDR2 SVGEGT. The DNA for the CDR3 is TGTGCCAGCACTCCCGGGAGGGTTCATTCCGTGTACGAGCAGTACTTC. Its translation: CASTPGRVHSVYEQYF.

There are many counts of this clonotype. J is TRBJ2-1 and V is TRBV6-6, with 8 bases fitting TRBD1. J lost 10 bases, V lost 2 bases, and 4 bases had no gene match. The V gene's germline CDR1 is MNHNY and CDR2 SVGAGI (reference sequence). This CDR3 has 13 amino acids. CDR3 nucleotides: TGTGCCAGCAGTTACGCAGGGGGCCACGAGCAGTTCTTC. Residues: CASSYAGGHEQFF.

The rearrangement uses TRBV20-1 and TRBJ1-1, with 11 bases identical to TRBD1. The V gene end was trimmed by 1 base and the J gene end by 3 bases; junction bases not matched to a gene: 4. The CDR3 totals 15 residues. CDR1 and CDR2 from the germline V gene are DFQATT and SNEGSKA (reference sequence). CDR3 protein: CSARAGDRGDTEAFF. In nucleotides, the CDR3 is TGCAGTGCTAGAGCAGGGGACAGGGGGGACACTGAAGCTTTCTTT.

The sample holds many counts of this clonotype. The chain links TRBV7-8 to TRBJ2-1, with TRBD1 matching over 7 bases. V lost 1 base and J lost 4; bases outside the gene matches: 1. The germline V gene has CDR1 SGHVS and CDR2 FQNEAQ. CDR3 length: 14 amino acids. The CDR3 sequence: CASSLGDRYNEQFF. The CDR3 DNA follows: TGTGCCAGCAGCTTAGGGGACAGATACAATGAGCAGTTCTTC. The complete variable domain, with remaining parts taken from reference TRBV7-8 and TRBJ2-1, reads GAGVSQSPRYKVAKRGQDVALRCDPISGHVSLFWYQQALGQGPEFLTYFQNEAQLDKSGLPSDRFFAERPEGSVSTLKIQRTQQEDSAVYLCASSLGDRYNEQFFGPGTRLTVL.

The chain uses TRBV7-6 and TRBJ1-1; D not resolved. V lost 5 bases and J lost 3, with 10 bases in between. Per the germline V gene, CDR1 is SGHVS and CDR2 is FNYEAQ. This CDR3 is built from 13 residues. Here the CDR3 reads CASSPGLDTEAFF. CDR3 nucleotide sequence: TGTGCCAGCAGCCCCGGGTTAGACACTGAAGCTTTCTTT. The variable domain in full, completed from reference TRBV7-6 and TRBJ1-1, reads GAGVSQSPRYKVTKRGQDVALRCDPISGHVSLYWYRQALGQGPEFLTYFNYEAQQDKSGLPNDRFSAERPEGSISTLTIQRTEQRDSAMYRCASSPGLDTEAFFGQGTRLTVV.

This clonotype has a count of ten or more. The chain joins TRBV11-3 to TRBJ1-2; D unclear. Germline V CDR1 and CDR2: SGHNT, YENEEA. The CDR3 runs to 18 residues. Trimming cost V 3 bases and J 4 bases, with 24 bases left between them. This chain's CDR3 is CASSFRSFSPSRRYGYTF. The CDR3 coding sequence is TGTGCCAGCAGCTTTCGCTCGTTTTCGCCCAGTCGGCGCTATGGCTACACCTTC.

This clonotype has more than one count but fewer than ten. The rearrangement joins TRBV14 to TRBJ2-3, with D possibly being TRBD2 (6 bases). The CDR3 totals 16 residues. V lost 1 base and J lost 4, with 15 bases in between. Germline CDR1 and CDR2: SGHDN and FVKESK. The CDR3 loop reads CASSQVAGSVADTQYF. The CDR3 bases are TGTGCCAGCAGCCAAGTCGCCGGGAGTGTCGCAGATACGCAGTATTTT.

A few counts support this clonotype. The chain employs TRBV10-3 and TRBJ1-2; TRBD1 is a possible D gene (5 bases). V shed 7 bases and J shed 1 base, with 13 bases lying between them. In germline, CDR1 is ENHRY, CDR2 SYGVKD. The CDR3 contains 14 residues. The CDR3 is CAIKRDAINYGYTF. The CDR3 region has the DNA TGTGCCATCAAACGGGACGCAATTAACTATGGCTACACCTTC.

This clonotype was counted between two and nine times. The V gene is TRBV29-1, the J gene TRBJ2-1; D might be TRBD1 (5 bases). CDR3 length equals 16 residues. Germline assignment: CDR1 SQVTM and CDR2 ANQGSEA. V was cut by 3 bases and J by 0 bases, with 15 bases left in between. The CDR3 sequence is CSVEGQGYNSYNEQFF. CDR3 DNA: TGCAGCGTTGAGGGGCAGGGCTATAACTCCTACAATGAGCAGTTCTTC.

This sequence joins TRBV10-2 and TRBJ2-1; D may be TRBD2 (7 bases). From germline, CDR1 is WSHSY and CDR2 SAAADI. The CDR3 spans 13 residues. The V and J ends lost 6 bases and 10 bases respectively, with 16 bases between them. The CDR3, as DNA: TGCGCCAGCAGGGATGGGACTACAGGGGAGCAGTTCTTC. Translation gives CASRDGTTGEQFF.

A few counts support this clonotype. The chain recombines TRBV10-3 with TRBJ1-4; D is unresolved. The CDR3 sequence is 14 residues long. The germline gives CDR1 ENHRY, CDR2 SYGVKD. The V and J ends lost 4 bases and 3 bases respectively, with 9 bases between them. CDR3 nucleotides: TGTGCCATCAGTGGGGGTCCAGCTAATGAAAAACTGTTTTTT. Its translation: CAISGGPANEKLFF.

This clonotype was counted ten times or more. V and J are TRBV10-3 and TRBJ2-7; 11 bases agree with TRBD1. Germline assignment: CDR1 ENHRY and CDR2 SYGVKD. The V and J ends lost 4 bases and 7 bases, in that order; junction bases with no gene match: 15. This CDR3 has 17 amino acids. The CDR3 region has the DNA TGTGCCATCAGTGGGCCTGAGGACAGGGGGCGTAAGGATGAGCAGTACTTC. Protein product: CAISGPEDRGRKDEQYF.

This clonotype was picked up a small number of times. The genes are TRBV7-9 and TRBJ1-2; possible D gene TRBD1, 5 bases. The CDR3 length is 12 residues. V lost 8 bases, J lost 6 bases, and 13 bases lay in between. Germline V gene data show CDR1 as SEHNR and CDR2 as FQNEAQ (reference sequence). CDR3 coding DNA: TGTGCCAGCGCGGGCGGGGGGGATGGCTACACCTTC. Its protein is CASAGGGDGYTF.

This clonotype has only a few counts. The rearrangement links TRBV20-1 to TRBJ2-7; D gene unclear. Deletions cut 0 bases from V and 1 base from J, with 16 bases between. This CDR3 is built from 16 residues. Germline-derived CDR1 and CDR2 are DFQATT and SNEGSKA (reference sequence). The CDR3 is CSARDPVRSWSYEQYF. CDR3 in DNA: TGCAGTGCTAGAGATCCTGTAAGGAGTTGGTCCTACGAGCAGTACTTC.

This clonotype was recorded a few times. CDR3 DNA: TGTGCCAGCAGCTTAGTCCCGCAAGCTTACGAGCAGTACTTC. It is translated as CASSLVPQAYEQYF. The J gene is TRBJ2-7, the V gene TRBV7-2; no firm D call. Germline lookup yields CDR1 SGHTA and CDR2 FQGNSA. V lost 1 base, J lost 4 bases, and 11 bases lay in between. The CDR3 is made up of 14 amino acids.

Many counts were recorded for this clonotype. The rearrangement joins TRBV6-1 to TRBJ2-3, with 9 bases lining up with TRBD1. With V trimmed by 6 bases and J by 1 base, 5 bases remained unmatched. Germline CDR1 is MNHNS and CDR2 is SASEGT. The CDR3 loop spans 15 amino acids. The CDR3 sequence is CASSRRTGGTDTQYF. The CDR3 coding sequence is TGTGCCAGCAGCAGGCGGACAGGGGGCACAGATACGCAGTATTTT.

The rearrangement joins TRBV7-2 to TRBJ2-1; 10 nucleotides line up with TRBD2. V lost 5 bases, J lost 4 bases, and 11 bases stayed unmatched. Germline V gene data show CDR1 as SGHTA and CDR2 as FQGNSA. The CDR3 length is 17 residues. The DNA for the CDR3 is TGTGCCAGCAGCCCTGATACAGGACTAGCGGCATACAATGAGCAGTTCTTC. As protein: CASSPDTGLAAYNEQFF.

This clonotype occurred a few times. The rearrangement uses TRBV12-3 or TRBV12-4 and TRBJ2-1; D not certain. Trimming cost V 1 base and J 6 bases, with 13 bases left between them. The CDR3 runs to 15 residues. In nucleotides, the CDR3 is TGTGCCAGCAGTTTAGTGTTTGGGGTGGGCAATGAGCAGTTCTTC. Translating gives CASSLVFGVGNEQFF.

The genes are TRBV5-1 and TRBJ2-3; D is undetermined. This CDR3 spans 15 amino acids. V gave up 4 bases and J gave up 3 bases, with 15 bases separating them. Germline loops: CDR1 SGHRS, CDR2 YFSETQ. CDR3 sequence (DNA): TGCGCCAGCAGCCCCGCCCCAGGCCGGACAGATACGCAGTATTTT. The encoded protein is CASSPAPGRTDTQYF.

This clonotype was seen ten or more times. CDR3 in DNA: TGTGCCAGCAGACCTCCGTCCCGAAACATTCAGTACTTC. Encoded protein: CASRPPSRNIQYF. The chain employs TRBV12-3 or TRBV12-4 and TRBJ2-4; D is ambiguous. There are 13 residues in the CDR3. V was clipped by 6 bases and J by 6 bases, with 12 bases between them.

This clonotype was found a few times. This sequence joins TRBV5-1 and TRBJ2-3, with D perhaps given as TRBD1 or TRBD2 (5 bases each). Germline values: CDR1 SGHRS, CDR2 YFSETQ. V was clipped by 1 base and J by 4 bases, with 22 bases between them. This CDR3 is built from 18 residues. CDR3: CASSLISRGRLNSDTQYF. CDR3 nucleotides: TGCGCCAGCAGCTTGATCAGTCGGGGACGCTTAAACTCAGATACGCAGTATTTT.

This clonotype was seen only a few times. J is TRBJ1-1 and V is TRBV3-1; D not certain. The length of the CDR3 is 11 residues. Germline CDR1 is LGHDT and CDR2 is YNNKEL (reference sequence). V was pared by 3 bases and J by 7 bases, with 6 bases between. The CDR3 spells CASSQSVEAFF. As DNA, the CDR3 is TGTGCCAGCAGCCAGTCCGTTGAAGCTTTCTTT. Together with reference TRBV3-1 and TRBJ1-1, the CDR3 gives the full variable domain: DTAVSQTPKYLVTQMGNDKSIKCEQNLGHDTMYWYKQDSKKFLKIMFSYNNKELIINETVPNRFSPKSPDKAHLNLHINSLELGDSAVYFCASSQSVEAFFGQGTRLTVV.

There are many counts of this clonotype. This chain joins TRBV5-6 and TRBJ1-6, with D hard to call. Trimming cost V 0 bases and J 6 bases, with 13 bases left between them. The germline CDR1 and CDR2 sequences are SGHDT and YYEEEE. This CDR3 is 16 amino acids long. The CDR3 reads CASSLGAGSGNSPLHF. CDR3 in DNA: TGTGCCAGCAGCTTGGGTGCGGGGAGCGGTAATTCACCCCTCCACTTT.

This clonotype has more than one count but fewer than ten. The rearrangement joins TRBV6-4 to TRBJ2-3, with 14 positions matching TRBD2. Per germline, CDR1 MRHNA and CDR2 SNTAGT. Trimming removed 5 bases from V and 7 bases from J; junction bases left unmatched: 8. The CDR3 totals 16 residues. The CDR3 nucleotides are TGTGCCAGCAGTCTCCGGACTAGCGGGGGGTTAAATACGCAGTATTTT. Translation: CASSLRTSGGLNTQYF.